Reported below is one T cell receptor beta chain. The antigen is undetermined. This entry belongs to a study of beta chain features in type 1 diabetes. Whole-study findings and limits: Patients with Type 1 diabetes showed moderately but significantly shorter TCRB CDR3s in all four CD4+ subsets. In patients and controls equally, PCR might favor templates that are shorter.

Each population that was sorted was more than 95% pure. Since all of the isolated RNA was reverse transcribed, expressed TCRB transcripts were what got sequenced. This table comes from immunoSEQ multiplex PCR, and its TCRdb copy is limited to in-frame clones, with some not included. Of 150,000 or so clones detected, around 50% appear once; the ten largest clones hold under 0.45%. J was trimmed by 2 bases and V by 6 bases; bases with no gene match: 15. This CDR3 has 20 amino acids. CDR1 SQVTM and CDR2 ANQGSEA come from the germline V gene. The origin of this receptor is a young man in good health. The V call is TRBV29-1, the J call TRBJ2-2; TRBD2 matches 16 bases. Input material: Tregs from blood. CDR3 in amino acids: CSVAGTSGRAPKTNTGELFF. CDR3 coding DNA: TGCAGCGTGGCCGGGACTAGCGGGAGGGCCCCAAAAACAAACACCGGGGAGCTGTTTTTT.